This T cell receptor beta chain was sequenced for a study of regulatory T cells in long-lasting Graves disease. Overall study context: Antithyroid drugs had been taken by newly diagnosed Graves' patients for under 3 months. Study conclusions and caveats: More public clonotypes were shared by persistent patients (approximately 3,000) than by new patients (about 970).

Arm-PCR of CDR3 regions with iRepertoire HTBI primers generated TCR beta libraries. TCRdb called the multiplex PCR reads again in MiXCR, with one record for every CDR3 protein. The sample lists roughly 380,000 distinct CDR3 sequences, roughly 15% seen once, with 22% in the top ten. Time point reported: newly diagnosed GD, antithyroid drugs for less than 3 months. The TCR library was made from RNA that had been extracted from PBMCs in TRIzol. This clonotype showed up many times. The antigen is undetermined. This clonotype was sampled from a female donor with Graves disease. The sequenced sample was peripheral blood mononuclear cells (PBMCs), obtained at new diagnosis, from a patient treated with antithyroid drugs.

Here the CDR3 reads CASSRGRRYQETQYF. The DNA of the CDR3 is TGTGCCAGCAGTCGCGGGAGGCGCTACCAAGAGACCCAGTACTTC. The chain combines TRBV6-1 with TRBJ2-5; 8 bases line up with TRBD2. Germline V gene sequence: CDR1 MNHNS, CDR2 SASEGT. The CDR3 totals 15 residues. V was pared by 5 bases and J by 0 bases, with 5 bases of the junction left unmatched.